Below, 5 T cell receptor beta chains from the same sample are listed, as sequenced in a study of CD8+ T cells in alopecia areata. Following extraction, RNA underwent reverse transcription to cDNA, which served as the sequencing template. Clones were sequenced by immunoSEQ multiplex PCR, and TCRdb holds only the in-frame ones, with some missing. The repertoire has roughly 130,000 clones, 58% of them found once; the top ten carry 4.5%. The material was CD4+ T cells sorted from blood, obtained at week 0. All receptors derive from a human donor with alopecia areata.

There are a few counts of this clone. This sequence joins TRBV29-1 and TRBJ1-1; D might be TRBD1 (5 bases). Germline V gives CDR1 SQVTM, CDR2 ANQGSEA. V gave up 6 bases and J gave up 3 bases, with 17 bases separating them. This CDR3 comprises 14 residues. CDR3 amino acids: CSVSPTGADTEAFF. CDR3 sequence (DNA): TGCAGCGTCTCCCCCACCGGGGCGGACACTGAAGCTTTCTTT.

The chain recombines TRBV18 with TRBJ1-1, with D tentatively TRBD1 (6 bases). With 3 bases removed from V and 1 base from J, the gap between germline ends came to 12 bases. This CDR3 comprises 15 residues. Germline V gives CDR1 KGHSH, CDR2 LQKENI. CDR3 amino acids: CASSPKTGPNTEAFF. The CDR3 DNA reads as TGTGCCAGCTCACCGAAAACAGGGCCGAACACTGAAGCTTTCTTT. The entire variable domain, with the rest obtained from reference TRBV18 and TRBJ1-1, is as follows: NAGVMQNPRHLVRRRGQEARLRCSPMKGHSHVYWYRQLPEEGLKFMVYLQKENIIDESGMPKERFSAEFPKEGPSILRIQQVVRGDSAAYFCASSPKTGPNTEAFFGQGTRLTVV.

The CDR3: CASSQVLAGGDPGANVLTF. CDR3 bases: TGCGCCAGCAGCCAAGTACTAGCGGGAGGAGACCCTGGGGCCAACGTCCTGACTTTC. This chain uses TRBV4-3 with TRBJ2-6; 12 nucleotides match TRBD2. This CDR3 region has 19 residues. CDR1 is LGHNA, CDR2 YSLEER, per germline. J was trimmed by 2 bases and V by 1 base; bases with no gene match: 6.

This clone was counted between two and nine times. This chain connects TRBV19 to TRBJ2-3; weak D call: TRBD1 (5 bases). The CDR3 sequence is 13 residues long. V lost 6 bases to trimming and J lost 4 bases, with 11 bases between them. CDR1 is LNHDA, CDR2 SQIVND, per germline (reference sequence). CDR3 sequence (DNA): TGTGCCAGTAGCGCAGGGTTATCAGATACGCAGTATTTT. Its translation: CASSAGLSDTQYF. The full variable domain, rest sourced from reference TRBV19 and TRBJ2-3, is DGGITQSPKYLFRKEGQNVTLSCEQNLNHDAMYWYRQDPGQGLRLIYYSQIVNDFQKGDIAEGYSVSREKKESFPLTVTSAQKNPTAFYLCASSAGLSDTQYFGPGTRLTVL.

The chain uses TRBV7-2 and TRBJ1-2; D remains ambiguous. This CDR3 contains 14 residues. Trimming left V 1 base short and J 3 bases short, with 9 bases between. Looked up from germline, CDR1 is SGHTA and CDR2 is FQGNSA. This chain's CDR3 is CASSLESGYYGYTF. CDR3 in DNA: TGTGCCAGCAGCTTAGAGTCCGGATACTATGGCTACACCTTC.